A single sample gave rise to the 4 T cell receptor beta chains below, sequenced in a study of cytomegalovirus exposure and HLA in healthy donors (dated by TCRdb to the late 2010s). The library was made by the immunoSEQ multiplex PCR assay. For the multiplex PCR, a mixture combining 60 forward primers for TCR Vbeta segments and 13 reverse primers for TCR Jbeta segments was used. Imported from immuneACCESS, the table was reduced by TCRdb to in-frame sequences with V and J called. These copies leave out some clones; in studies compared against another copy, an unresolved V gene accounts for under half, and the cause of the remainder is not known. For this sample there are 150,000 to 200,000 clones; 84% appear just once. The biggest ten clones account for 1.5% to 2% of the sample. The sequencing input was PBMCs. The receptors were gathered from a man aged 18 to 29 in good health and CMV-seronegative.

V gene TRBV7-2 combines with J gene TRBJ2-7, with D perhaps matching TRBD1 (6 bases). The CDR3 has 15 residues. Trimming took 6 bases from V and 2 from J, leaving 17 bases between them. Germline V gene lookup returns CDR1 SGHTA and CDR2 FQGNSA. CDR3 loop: CASSSGTRNTYEQYF. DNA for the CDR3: TGTGCCAGCAGTTCCGGGACAAGAAATACCTACGAGCAGTACTTC.

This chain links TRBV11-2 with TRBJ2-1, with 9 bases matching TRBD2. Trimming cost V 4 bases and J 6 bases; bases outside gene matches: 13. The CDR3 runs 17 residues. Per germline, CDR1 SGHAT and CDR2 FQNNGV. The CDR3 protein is CASSSVQLAGLGNEQFF. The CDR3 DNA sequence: TGTGCCAGCAGCTCCGTGCAGCTAGCGGGGCTGGGCAATGAGCAGTTCTTC. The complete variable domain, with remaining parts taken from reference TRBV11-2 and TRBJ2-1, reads EAGVAQSPRYKIIEKRQSVAFWCNPISGHATLYWYQQILGQGPKLLIQFQNNGVVDDSQLPKDRFSAERLKGVDSTLKIQPAKLEDSAVYLCASSSVQLAGLGNEQFFGPGTRLTVL.

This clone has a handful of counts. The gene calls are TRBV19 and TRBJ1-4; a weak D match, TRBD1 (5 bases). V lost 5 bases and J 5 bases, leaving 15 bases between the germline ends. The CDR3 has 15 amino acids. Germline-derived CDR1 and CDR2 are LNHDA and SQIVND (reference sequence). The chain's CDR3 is CASSPRTLKNEKLFF. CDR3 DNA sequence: TGTGCCAGTAGTCCACGGACACTTAAAAATGAAAAACTGTTTTTT.

CDR3 region: CASSSLAGANEQFF. The CDR3 coding sequence is TGTGCCAGCAGCTCGCTAGCGGGGGCCAATGAGCAGTTCTTC. The V call is TRBV7-2, the J call TRBJ2-1, with TRBD2 identical over 10 bases. Germline CDR1 is SGHTA and CDR2 is FQGNSA. The trim removed 4 bases at V and 6 bases at J, leaving 3 bases unmatched. CDR3 size: 14 residues.